The 19 T cell receptor beta chains given below trace back to one sample, sequenced in a study of OX40 agonist ivuxolimab in advanced cancers. Profiling relied on immunoSEQ multiplex PCR, and the TCRdb table lists in-frame clones only, not all of them. The repertoire holds about 17,000 clones, with roughly 90% as singletons. The sequencing used CD4+ or CD8+ T cells sorted from blood, collected in a trial of the OX40 agonist ivuxolimab. The receptors derive from an adult with an advanced solid tumor such as melanoma, head and neck, liver or kidney cancer.

The rearrangement links TRBV7-2 to TRBJ2-5; no clear D. The germline V gene encodes CDR1 SGHTA and CDR2 FQGNSA. The CDR3 length is 13 residues. Trimming pared 2 bases from V and 4 bases from J, leaving 8 bases between. The CDR3 DNA follows: TGTGCCAGCAGCTTATGGTCGGGAGAGACCCAGTACTTC. It codes for CASSLWSGETQYF. The full variable domain, completed using reference TRBV7-2 and TRBJ2-5, is GAGVSQSPSNKVTEKGKDVELRCDPISGHTALYWYRQSLGQGLEFLIYFQGNSAPDKSGLPSDRFSAERTGGSVSTLTIQRTQQEDSAVYLCASSLWSGETQYFGPGTRLLVL.

The V and J genes are TRBV10-3 and TRBJ2-7; D ambiguous. The CDR3 totals 14 residues. Germline V gene lookup returns CDR1 ENHRY and CDR2 SYGVKD. The germline V and J ends were trimmed by 6 bases and 3 bases, with 15 bases remaining between them. This chain's CDR3 is CAISDQSARYEQYF. The DNA for the CDR3 is TGTGCCATCAGCGACCAGAGTGCCCGCTACGAGCAGTACTTC.

The V and J genes are TRBV7-9 and TRBJ1-4; D might be TRBD1 (5 bases). Trimming removed 1 base at V and 8 bases at J, with 17 bases between. Per the germline V gene, CDR1 is SEHNR and CDR2 is FQNEAQ (reference sequence). The CDR3 contains 16 residues. CDR3 bases: TGTGCCAGCAGCTTAGTTGACACAGGAGGAGGGGAAAAACTGTTTTTT. Its translation: CASSLVDTGGGEKLFF.

The chain combines TRBV5-5 with TRBJ1-6; D not resolved. V shed 5 bases and J shed 4 bases, with 16 bases lying between them. CDR1 and CDR2 from the germline V gene are SGHKS and YYEKEE (reference sequence). This CDR3 is 16 amino acids long. As DNA, the CDR3 is TGTGCCAGCAGTTCTCACTTAGGATTTTATAATTCACCCCTCCACTTT. Its protein is CASSSHLGFYNSPLHF. The whole variable domain, remainder taken from reference TRBV5-5 and TRBJ1-6, is DAGVTQSPTHLIKTRGQQVTLRCSPISGHKSVSWYQQVLGQGPQFIFQYYEKEERGRGNFPDRFSARQFPNYSSELNVNALLLGDSALYLCASSSHLGFYNSPLHFGNGTRLTVT.

The genes are TRBV12-5 and TRBJ2-1; TRBD1 agrees at 7 bases. The length of the CDR3 is 15 residues. Trimming took 1 base from V and 1 from J; bases not matched to a gene: 1. The V gene's germline CDR1 is LGHNT and CDR2 FRNRAP. In nucleotides, the CDR3 is TGTGCTAGTGGTTTGGGGGACAGTTCCTACAATGAGCAGTTCTTC. Its protein product is CASGLGDSSYNEQFF.

V gene TRBV30 combines with J gene TRBJ2-7; a possible D gene is TRBD1 (5 bases). Germline V gene lookup returns CDR1 GTSNPN and CDR2 SVGIG (reference sequence). Deletions cut 3 bases from V and 0 bases from J, with 12 bases between. This CDR3 is built from 14 residues. The CDR3 DNA is TGTGCCTGGAGGAGGACATTAAGCTCCTACGAGCAGTACTTC. Protein product: CAWRRTLSSYEQYF.

The chain recombines TRBV7-6 with TRBJ2-1; 10 nucleotides align to TRBD2. The CDR3 runs 16 residues. J gave up 4 bases and V 5 bases, and 8 bases lay outside the gene matches. CDR1 and CDR2 (germline): SGHVS, FNYEAQ. The CDR3 region has the DNA TGTGCCAGCAGCCGGTGGACTAGCGGATTTTACAATGAGCAGTTCTTC. Its protein is CASSRWTSGFYNEQFF.

The DNA of the CDR3 is TGTGCCAGCAGCGTAGCAAGCGGGGGAAACACCATATATTTT. Translation: CASSVASGGNTIYF. The V and J genes are TRBV9 and TRBJ1-3, with D unresolved. The CDR3 sequence is 14 residues long. CDR1 and CDR2 from the germline V gene are SGDLS and YYNGEE. Trimming took 0 bases from V and 4 from J, leaving 8 bases between them.

The chain has TRBV27 and TRBJ2-2, with 9 bases lining up with TRBD1. Germline CDR1 reads MNHEY; CDR2 reads SMNVEV (reference sequence). CDR3 length: 17 residues. V shed 6 bases and J 4 bases; nucleotides not matched to a gene: 12. The CDR3 sequence: CASRNPKYRGPTGELFF. For the CDR3, the DNA is TGTGCCAGCAGAAACCCAAAATACAGGGGGCCCACCGGGGAGCTGTTTTTT.

The chain recombines TRBV6-5 with TRBJ1-4, with 10 bases fitting TRBD1. With 2 bases clipped from V and 5 bases from J, the junction kept 2 bases outside the gene matches. CDR1 and CDR2 (germline): MNHEY, SVGAGI. The length of the CDR3 is 15 residues. The DNA of the CDR3 is TGTGCCAGCAGTTACGGGGACAGGGGAAATGAAAAACTGTTTTTT. This translates into CASSYGDRGNEKLFF.

CDR3 sequence: CASSFSYEQYF. CDR3 DNA: TGTGCCAGCAGTTTCTCCTACGAGCAGTACTTC. The chain couples TRBV7-9 to TRBJ2-7; no firm D call. Germline V gene sequence: CDR1 SEHNR, CDR2 FQNEAQ (reference sequence). V was pared by 6 bases and J by 0 bases, with 3 bases between. This CDR3 contains 11 residues.

This clone was seen just once. The chain uses TRBV27 and TRBJ1-2; D remains ambiguous. The germline V gene encodes CDR1 MNHEY and CDR2 SMNVEV (reference sequence). With 6 bases removed from V and 0 bases from J, the gap between germline ends came to 8 bases. The CDR3 contains 13 residues. CDR3 sequence: CASSPTANYGYTF. Here the CDR3 DNA reads TGTGCCAGCAGCCCCACAGCTAACTATGGCTACACCTTC.

This chain uses TRBV7-9 with TRBJ1-2; D possibly corresponds to TRBD1 (5 bases). Germline CDR1 is SEHNR and CDR2 is FQNEAQ (reference sequence). V lost 5 bases and J lost 6, with 16 bases in between. The CDR3 is made up of 14 amino acids. CDR3 DNA: TGTGCCAGCAGCCTTACGGGGGAGATCGATGGCTACACCTTC. Translating it yields CASSLTGEIDGYTF.

This clone was seen only once. The chain has TRBV6-5 and TRBJ1-2; D remains ambiguous. Germline CDR1 reads MNHEY; CDR2 reads SVGAGI. The germline V and J ends were trimmed by 6 bases and 7 bases, with 15 bases remaining between them. The CDR3 has 13 amino acids. CDR3 loop: CASSHGPVVGYTF. CDR3 bases: TGTGCCAGCAGCCACGGGCCGGTGGTTGGCTACACCTTC.

The V call is TRBV27, the J call TRBJ2-5; D may match TRBD1 or TRBD2 (5 bases each). Germline V gene data show CDR1 as MNHEY and CDR2 as SMNVEV (reference sequence). The CDR3 is 14 amino acids. V lost 1 base, J lost 4 bases, and 10 bases lay in between. Written as DNA, the CDR3 is TGTGCCAGCAGTTTATACGGGGCAGGAGAGACCCAGTACTTC. Translating it yields CASSLYGAGETQYF.

The rearrangement uses TRBV13 and TRBJ1-4; the D is unclear. V shed 1 base and J shed 8 bases, with 5 bases lying between them. CDR3 length: 12 amino acids. Germline V CDR1 and CDR2: PRHDT, FYEKMQ (reference sequence). CDR3 region: CASSLEAEKLFF. DNA for the CDR3: TGTGCCAGCAGCTTAGAAGCCGAAAAACTGTTTTTT.

This clone has more than one count but fewer than ten. The chain combines TRBV10-3 with TRBJ1-2; D not certain. CDR3 length: 13 residues. Germline V gene data show CDR1 as ENHRY and CDR2 as SYGVKD. V was shortened by 2 bases and J by 1 base, with 5 bases between the two germline ends. The CDR3 loop reads CAISEAVNYGYTF. The DNA for the CDR3 is TGTGCCATCAGTGAGGCGGTTAACTATGGCTACACCTTC.

This clone has more than one count but fewer than ten. The chain couples TRBV2 to TRBJ1-1; TRBD1 might be the D (5 bases). V shed 4 bases and J shed 8 bases, with 8 bases lying between them. The CDR3 length is 11 residues. Germline V gene sequence: CDR1 SNHLY, CDR2 FYNNEI. CDR3 sequence reads: CASSVGAEAFF. The CDR3 nucleotides read TGTGCCAGCAGTGTAGGGGCAGAAGCTTTCTTT.

The genes are TRBV13 and TRBJ2-2; D is uncertain. Germline CDR1 reads PRHDT; CDR2 reads FYEKMQ (reference sequence). V dropped 0 bases and J dropped 3 bases, with 14 bases sitting between them. The CDR3 is 17 amino acids. CDR3 nucleotides: TGTGCCAGCAGCTTAGGAAACGAAGGCGTGTACACCGGGGAGCTGTTTTTT. Translating it yields CASSLGNEGVYTGELFF.